This TCR beta chain was obtained from a study of blood T cell repertoires in COVID-19. Background on the study: The United States, Italy and Spain provided the acute and convalescent COVID-19 samples. Sample material is recorded as cDNA or gDNA derived from T cells, B-cell-depleted T cells, or PBMCs.

Seattle patients were enrolled during active infection and followed longitudinally. Generated by immunoSEQ multiplex PCR, the TCRdb table keeps only in-frame clones and is missing some. The sample lists about 76,000 clones; roughly 81% were seen once. The V and J ends lost 4 bases and 5 bases, in that order; junction bases with no gene match: 6. Germline loops: CDR1 KGHSH, CDR2 LQKENI. The CDR3 consists of 16 residues. The sequencing input was peripheral blood. The TCR originated in a man aged 55 to 70 with COVID-19, enrolled during active disease. V gene TRBV18 combines with J gene TRBJ1-6; TRBD1 agrees at 9 bases. CDR3 bases: TGTGCCAGCTCACAAGGACAGGGGTTAGATAATTCACCCCTCCACTTT. Protein sequence: CASSQGQGLDNSPLHF.